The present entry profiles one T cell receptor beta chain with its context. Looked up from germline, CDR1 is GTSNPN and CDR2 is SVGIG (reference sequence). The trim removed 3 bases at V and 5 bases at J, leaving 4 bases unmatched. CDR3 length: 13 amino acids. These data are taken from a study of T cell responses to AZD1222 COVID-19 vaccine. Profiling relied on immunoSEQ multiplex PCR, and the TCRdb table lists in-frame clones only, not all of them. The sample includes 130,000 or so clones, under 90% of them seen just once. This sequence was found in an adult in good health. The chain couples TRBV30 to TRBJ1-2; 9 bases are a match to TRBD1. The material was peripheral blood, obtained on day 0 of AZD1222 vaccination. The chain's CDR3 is CAWSAGQGYGYTF. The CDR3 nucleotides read TGTGCCTGGAGCGCGGGACAGGGTTATGGCTACACCTTC.